The rows below give T cell receptor beta chains drawn from one sample of a study of cytomegalovirus exposure and HLA in healthy donors. The assay was immunoSEQ multiplex PCR, and TCRdb's table has in-frame clones only and misses some. The data show some 150,000 clones, around 76% seen once. The specimen sequenced was PBMCs. These receptors were taken from a man aged 60 to 69 in good health and CMV-seronegative. CDR3s leave out the opening cysteine and the closing phenylalanine or tryptophan. Fields, in order: V gene, clone size, CDR3 protein. Clone size, where shown, is once, few, many, or a class for clones that have expanded.

TRBV29-1 | . | SVEVTGVYNEQF
TRBV6-5 | . | ASSFSWVSQGETQY
TRBV9 | . | ASSVVGTGGLGGYT
TRBV25-1 | . | ASSEVPSGSPLH
TRBV5-1 | . | ASRPREDTEAF
TRBV5-1 | . | ASSYGQGAIYEQY
TRBV7-2 | few | ASSLGAGSGNTIY
TRBV19 | . | ASRRAGGFTSNQPQH
TRBV10-3 | . | AISVAGLGEQY
TRBV7-9 | . | ASSFFTDNEQF
TRBV6-5 | few | ASSPQGGAYEQY
TRBV5-4 | . | ASSFRDRGPYEQY
TRBV6-5 | once | ASSYQGVTEAF
TRBV18 | . | ASSPYSDAGVEAF
TRBV27 | . | ASSSLPGSNEQF
TRBV4-3 | . | ASSLRGAVPNYGYT
TRBV10-3 | once | AIGLAGNEQY
TRBV2 | few | ASKVAEPHTYEQY
TRBV7-3 | . | ASSMRLAGKETQY
TRBV11-3 | few | ASSLGTENIQY
TRBV2 | . | ASSALLPAGFEQY
TRBV2 | . | ASRTPGLFEKLF
TRBV27 | few | ASSLAAAPSYEQY
TRBV28 | . | ASTPGQSYEQY
TRBV5-4 | . | ASSPRQGAYEQY
TRBV18 | once | ASSPMTAGQETQY
TRBV6-5 | . | ASSETRDSYEQY
TRBV7-2 | . | ASSLSVGGTGNTIY